These 21 T cell receptor beta chains originate from one sample sequenced in a study of siplizumab effects on memory and regulatory T cells. The table came from immunoSEQ multiplex PCR; TCRdb's copy has only in-frame clones and leaves some out. The data contain 110,000 or so clones, around 92% of them singletons. Source material: Tregs sorted from blood. The receptors shown here come from a human donor in good health.

This chain connects TRBV7-9 to TRBJ2-7; 7 bases match TRBD2. The CDR3 is made up of 14 amino acids. V trimming: 6 bases; J trimming: 2 bases; junction bases outside the gene matches: 7. Germline loops: CDR1 SEHNR, CDR2 FQNEAQ (reference sequence). The CDR3 spells CASRPGEGPYEQYF. CDR3 bases: TGTGCCAGCAGGCCCGGGGAGGGTCCCTACGAGCAGTACTTC.

The V call is TRBV6-5, the J call TRBJ2-7; weak D call: TRBD2 (5 bases). The V gene's germline CDR1 is MNHEY and CDR2 SVGAGI. Deletions cut 4 bases from V and 2 bases from J, with 12 bases between. The CDR3 has 14 amino acids. The CDR3 DNA reads as TGTGCCAGCAGTTCCCTAGCAGGTCCCTACGAGCAGTACTTC. Translation: CASSSLAGPYEQYF.

J is TRBJ2-3 and V is TRBV11-2; D gene unclear. V lost 4 bases and J lost 1, with 12 bases in between. The CDR3 is 15 amino acids. CDR1 SGHAT and CDR2 FQNNGV come from the germline V gene. CDR3 amino acids: CASSSLGRGTDTQYF. Here the CDR3 DNA reads TGTGCCAGCAGCTCGCTGGGAAGGGGCACAGATACGCAGTATTTT.

The rearrangement uses TRBV7-2 and TRBJ2-3; TRBD1 is a possible D gene (5 bases). Germline assignment: CDR1 SGHTA and CDR2 FQGNSA. The CDR3 has 14 residues. Between the trimmed V and J ends, which lost 2 bases and 2 bases, there was a span of 8 bases. Here the CDR3 DNA reads TGTGCCAGCAGCTTAAGACAGTACACAGATACGCAGTATTTT. This translates into CASSLRQYTDTQYF.

V and J are TRBV5-6 and TRBJ2-4; the D gene could be TRBD1 or TRBD2 (5 bases each). V dropped 3 bases and J dropped 11 bases, with 12 bases sitting between them. The CDR3 has 12 amino acids. Germline loops: CDR1 SGHDT, CDR2 YYEEEE. The CDR3 DNA follows: TGTGCCAGCAGCTCCGGGGCGTCAGTTCAGTACTTC. It encodes CASSSGASVQYF.

V usage is TRBV5-1 and J usage is TRBJ1-3, with D perhaps matching TRBD1 (6 bases). V lost 5 bases to trimming and J lost 0 bases, with 6 bases between them. Germline V gene data show CDR1 as SGHRS and CDR2 as YFSETQ. The CDR3 covers 13 residues. This CDR3 reads CASRTGSGNTIYF. The DNA for the CDR3 is TGCGCCAGCAGGACAGGCTCTGGAAACACCATATATTTT.

V and J are TRBV6-6 and TRBJ2-3; D ambiguous. The CDR3 spans 13 residues. Germline assignment: CDR1 MNHNY and CDR2 SVGAGI (reference sequence). Trimming shortened V by 2 bases and J by 5 bases, and 8 bases separated the two germline ends. CDR3 region: CASSYALEDTQYF. CDR3 DNA: TGTGCCAGCAGTTACGCGCTAGAAGATACGCAGTATTTT.

This chain uses TRBV10-1 with TRBJ2-5; possibly TRBD1 or TRBD2 for D (6 bases each). The V gene's germline CDR1 is WNHNN and CDR2 SYGVQD (reference sequence). Trimming took off 2 bases at V and 5 bases at J, with 12 bases between the two ends. This CDR3 region has 14 residues. CDR3 region: CASSERGRRETQYF. The CDR3 coding sequence is TGCGCCAGCAGTGAGCGGGGGCGAAGGGAGACCCAGTACTTC.

The chain employs TRBV18 and TRBJ2-1; D not resolved. In germline, CDR1 is KGHSH, CDR2 LQKENI. The CDR3 is made up of 16 amino acids. Trimming removed 0 bases from V and 4 bases from J, with 13 bases in between. The DNA for the CDR3 is TGTGCCAGCTCACCACCCGCTCTAATCGGTTACAATGAGCAGTTCTTC. Its protein is CASSPPALIGYNEQFF. The variable domain in full, with the rest retrieved from reference TRBV18 and TRBJ2-1, is NAGVMQNPRHLVRRRGQEARLRCSPMKGHSHVYWYRQLPEEGLKFMVYLQKENIIDESGMPKERFSAEFPKEGPSILRIQQVVRGDSAAYFCASSPPALIGYNEQFFGPGTRLTVL.

The chain uses TRBV4-1 and TRBJ2-3; 9 bases line up with TRBD2. From germline, CDR1 is MGHRA and CDR2 YSYEKL. The CDR3 consists of 18 residues. V gave up 1 base and J gave up 4 bases; unmatched junction bases: 12. The CDR3 loop reads CASSQGEYSAGGADTQYF. DNA for the CDR3: TGCGCCAGCAGCCAAGGAGAATACAGCGCGGGAGGGGCAGATACGCAGTATTTT.

The chain is built from TRBV27 and TRBJ1-1; the match to TRBD1 covers 9 bases. Germline trimming cut 3 bases from V and 4 bases from J; bases unmatched to any gene: 12. Germline V gene lookup returns CDR1 MNHEY and CDR2 SMNVEV (reference sequence). CDR3 length equals 17 residues. CDR3 region: CASSFLFRTGVPTEAFF. The CDR3 DNA sequence: TGTGCCAGCAGTTTTCTATTTCGGACAGGGGTCCCCACTGAAGCTTTCTTT.

This clone occurred once. This sequence joins TRBV9 and TRBJ2-5, with D possibly matching TRBD2 (6 bases). CDR1 is SGDLS, CDR2 YYNGEE, per germline. V lost 0 bases to trimming and J lost 1 base, with 10 bases between them. This CDR3 spans 15 amino acids. This CDR3 is CASSVVGGVQETQYF. CDR3 nucleotide sequence: TGTGCCAGCAGCGTAGTTGGAGGGGTCCAAGAGACCCAGTACTTC.

The rearrangement joins TRBV10-3 to TRBJ1-2; TRBD1 is a possible D gene (5 bases). Deletions cut 2 bases from V and 0 bases from J, with 13 bases between. Per germline, CDR1 ENHRY and CDR2 SYGVKD. The CDR3 has 16 residues. This CDR3 is CAISEGQGFANYGYTF. CDR3 in DNA: TGTGCCATCAGTGAGGGCCAGGGCTTTGCTAACTATGGCTACACCTTC.

The sample holds one count of this clone. The chain employs TRBV11-1 and TRBJ2-5, with D possibly TRBD2 on 5 matching bases. Trimming removed 5 bases from V and 1 base from J, with 11 bases in between. This CDR3 contains 14 residues. Germline V lookup: CDR1 SGHAT, CDR2 FQDESV (reference sequence). CDR3 residues: CASSPSRSQETQYF. The CDR3 DNA reads as TGTGCCAGCAGCCCTAGCCGCAGCCAAGAGACCCAGTACTTC.

This clone turned up a few times. The V and J genes are TRBV2 and TRBJ1-1, with D possibly being TRBD1 (6 bases). Trimming took off 8 bases at V and 1 base at J, with 14 bases between the two ends. The CDR3 runs 14 residues. Germline V gene lookup returns CDR1 SNHLY and CDR2 FYNNEI. The CDR3 DNA is TGTGCCAGCCGGCAGGGGCCAACGAACACTGAAGCTTTCTTT. This sequence encodes CASRQGPTNTEAFF.

This chain uses TRBV28 with TRBJ2-7, with a possible D match to TRBD1 (6 bases). Trimming stripped 3 bases from V and 2 bases from J, with 26 bases between. The CDR3 is 19 residues long. Germline V gene data show CDR1 as MDHEN and CDR2 as SYDVKM. CDR3 protein: CASSFSGKPGQTRAYEQYF. CDR3 nucleotides: TGTGCCAGCAGTTTTTCCGGAAAACCGGGACAAACCCGAGCCTACGAGCAGTACTTC.

This clone was recorded a few times. CDR3 in DNA: TGTGCCAGCTCACCCTCAAGACTAGCGGGAGCATCCGAGCAGTACTTC. This translates into CASSPSRLAGASEQYF. The J gene is TRBJ2-7, the V gene TRBV18, with TRBD2 matching over 12 bases. Losses at the gene ends were 3 bases for V and 6 bases for J; bases not matched to a gene: 9. The CDR3 runs 16 residues. CDR1 is KGHSH and CDR2 is LQKENI in the germline V gene.

This chain links TRBV18 with TRBJ2-7; 10 nucleotides line up with TRBD1. The CDR3 has 17 amino acids. CDR1 and CDR2 from the germline V gene are KGHSH and LQKENI. J gave up 9 bases and V 1 base, and 15 bases lay outside the gene matches. In DNA form, the CDR3 reads TGTGCCAGCTCACCACTGGCAGGGACAGGGGCCGCAAGAGCGCAGTACTTC. Its translation: CASSPLAGTGAARAQYF.

The CDR3 nucleotides are TGTGCCAGTAGTATTTCACAGGGGCTTCTCGACGAGCAGTACTTC. Translated: CASSISQGLLDEQYF. The rearrangement joins TRBV19 to TRBJ2-7, with 7 bases identical to TRBD1. Looked up from germline, CDR1 is LNHDA and CDR2 is SQIVND (reference sequence). The CDR3 spans 15 residues. Unmatched junction bases numbered 10, after V lost 3 bases and J lost 5 bases.

The J gene is TRBJ2-1, the V gene TRBV4-2, with a weak D call TRBD1 (5 bases). V was shortened by 1 base and J by 7 bases, with 11 bases between the two germline ends. The CDR3 totals 14 residues. The germline V gene encodes CDR1 LGHNA and CDR2 YNFKEQ. The CDR3 DNA reads as TGTGCCAGCAGCCAAGGACAGTGGCAAAATGAGCAGTTCTTC. Encoded protein: CASSQGQWQNEQFF.

This clone was observed a single time. V is TRBV27 and J is TRBJ2-5; D call uncertain. Germline V lookup: CDR1 MNHEY, CDR2 SMNVEV (reference sequence). CDR3 length: 16 residues. Trimming stripped 5 bases from V and 5 bases from J, with 21 bases between. The CDR3, as DNA: TGTGCCAGCAGTCCACCCCCCTCGACCGGGTTGGAGACCCAGTACTTC. Translating it yields CASSPPPSTGLETQYF.